This T cell receptor beta chain appears in the sequencing data of a study of PD-L1 blockade in urothelial cancer. Patients had locally advanced or metastatic urothelial carcinoma. Data came from immunoSEQ multiplex PCR; TCRdb stores just in-frame clones and leaves some out. Of 70,000 or so clones in the sample, about 85% were seen once. The germline gives CDR1 MGHRA, CDR2 YSYEKL. The CDR3 is 15 residues long. The V gene lost 1 base and the J gene lost 2 bases, with 10 bases spanning the gap. This clonotype was obtained from an older man with urothelial cancer. This sequence joins TRBV4-1 and TRBJ2-3; no reliable D call. The source material was PBMCs, sampled around atezolizumab (anti-PD-L1) treatment. CDR3 bases: TGCGCCAGCAGCCAAGTTCGCGTCTTCACAGATACGCAGTATTTT. Residues: CASSQVRVFTDTQYF.